This T cell receptor beta chain originates from a study of cytomegalovirus exposure and HLA in healthy donors. As for the study in general: There were around 100 million unique TCR beta sequences, drawn from roughly 200 million T cells, in an earlier analysis. Notes on the study in general: A further, later analysis showed that HLA-associated TCR beta chains (compared with equally common others) were more clonally expanded. Reported findings show TCR beta sequences accurately forecast HLA-A and HLA-B alleles in most subjects. The authors considered a cluster of highly shared sequence variants likely to be a sequencing artifact.

Germline V gives CDR1 WSHSY, CDR2 SAAADI. V lost 6 bases and J 0 bases, leaving 12 bases between the germline ends. CDR3 length: 15 residues. The primer mix had 60 Vbeta and 13 Jbeta primers. Produced via immunoSEQ multiplex PCR; TCRdb's table is partial and in-frame only. The data contain 94,000 or so clones, 70% to 80% of them singletons. For this clone: Its cognate antigen is unknown.

The specimen was PBMCs. The clonotype originates from a man aged 55-75 years in good health and CMV-seronegative. This chain connects TRBV10-2 to TRBJ1-3, with D unclear. CDR3 residues: CASSPDMSSGNTIYF. The CDR3 nucleotides are TGCGCCAGCAGCCCTGACATGAGCTCTGGAAACACCATATATTTT.